Given below is one T cell receptor beta chain in context. It lacks a known antigen. Base qualities are not recorded, but no much larger clone differs from it by a single base. The data were taken from a study of blood T cell repertoires in COVID-19 (dated by TCRdb to 2018 to 2020). About the study as a whole: Collaborator samples came from the United States, Italy and Spain and covered acute and convalescent phases of COVID-19. The prospective study material was composed of cDNA or gDNA derived from T cells, B-cell-depleted T cells, or PBMCs. Subjects who had been exposed to COVID-19, were actively infected with it, or had recovered from it provided the deeply sampled blood TCRbeta repertoires that made up the dataset. The repertoires were released in a freely available public database meant as a resource for research on the immune response to SARS-CoV-2. The samples were drawn from the first 160 participants of the ongoing ImmuneRACE study and from over 950 subjects provided by 6 global collaborators. The sample metadata nearly always contained a de-identified subject ID, COVID-19 status, age in years and sex. HLA class I and class II types, where available, came from metadata supplied by the sample provider rather than from assay-based typing.

The CDR3 numbers 15 residues from cysteine through phenylalanine. Left in the record is the CDR3 DNA by itself, 45 bases read in frame from the first base. V was cut back by 6 bases and J by 4 bases, leaving a gap of 18 bases between them. Looking up the germline V gene yields CDR1 LGHNA and CDR2 YSLEER. What the research found in general, with its limitations: How much clinical and demographic metadata was included differed by source and by participant, and the metadata was provided uncurated.

The immunoSEQ Assay, a bias-controlled multiplex PCR, was used to amplify TCRbeta CDR3 regions from genomic DNA. Processing in the source paper ran as follows. Nucleated cell counts per sample were estimated from amplification of reference gene primers within the assay. To quantify the absolute abundance of each unique TCRbeta CDR3 rearrangement, sequence reads were collapsed and filtered. For each sample, productive Simpson clonality was calculated as the square root of Simpson's diversity index across productive rearrangements. Drawn from immuneACCESS, this table holds only the in-frame rearrangements with V and J called that TCRdb kept. Clones are partly lost; checked studies trace under half to an unresolved V gene and leave the rest unexplained. V and J calls and clone size come straight from that table; D and trimming were deduced from the DNA. The sample table shows about 350,000 clones, and 86% are seen once. The ten largest make up around 7.5% of the sample.

One collaborating source in Seattle enrolled patients during active infection and followed them longitudinally through the course of disease. Collaborating institutions collected whole blood in K2EDTA tubes following their own protocols. For TCRbeta analysis, collaborator samples were shipped as frozen whole blood, as isolated PBMCs, or as DNA extracted from either sample type. Sequenced input: peripheral blood. The sequence derives from an older woman with COVID-19, enrolled during active disease. The chain is encoded by TRBV4-3 joined to TRBJ1-1; tentative D gene TRBD1, with 6 bases matching. The sequenced DNA is TGCGCCAGCAGACTAGGGAAGGGGGTGAGCACTGAAGCTTTCTTT. This yields the protein CASRLGKGVSTEAFF.